Listed below are T cell receptor beta chains from one sample, sequenced in a study of cytomegalovirus exposure and HLA in healthy donors. Using immunoSEQ multiplex PCR, the repertoire was profiled, and TCRdb retains in-frame clones only, with some absent. The sample lists about 190,000 clones, more than 70% occurring once. Sample: PBMCs. The receptors come from a man aged 25 to 40 in good health and CMV-seropositive. Both conserved end residues are part of each CDR3. Each record gives: D gene, J gene, clone size, V gene, CDR3 DNA, CDR3 protein. D genes are given only for firm matches. The listing skips clone size in some rows; elsewhere it reads once, few, many or a size class.

D gene: TRBD1
J gene: TRBJ2-7
clone size: few
V gene: TRBV10-1
CDR3 DNA: TGCGCCAGCAGTGACCCCTCCACAGGGGAACCCTACGAGCAGTACTTC
CDR3 protein: CASSDPSTGEPYEQYF

D gene: -
J gene: TRBJ1-6
clone size: once
V gene: TRBV5-1
CDR3 DNA: TGCGCCAGCAGCTTGGCCGGGGGGGGCACCAATTCACCCCTCCACTTT
CDR3 protein: CASSLAGGGTNSPLHF

D gene: -
J gene: TRBJ2-7
clone size: -
V gene: TRBV7-2
CDR3 DNA: TGTGCCAGCAGCAATACTAGGGGGTTCTCCTACGAGCAGTACTTC
CDR3 protein: CASSNTRGFSYEQYF

D gene: -
J gene: TRBJ1-6
clone size: -
V gene: TRBV5-1
CDR3 DNA: TGCGCCAGCAGCTTGGGACAGGATAATTCACCCCTCCACTTT
CDR3 protein: CASSLGQDNSPLHF

D gene: -
J gene: TRBJ1-3
clone size: -
V gene: TRBV5-1
CDR3 DNA: TGCGCCAGCCGGGACACGTCCTCTGGAAACACCATATATTTT
CDR3 protein: CASRDTSSGNTIYF

D gene: TRBD1
J gene: TRBJ2-7
clone size: -
V gene: TRBV5-1
CDR3 DNA: TGCGCCAGCAGCTTGGGGGGACAGAACTCATACGAGCAGTACTTC
CDR3 protein: CASSLGGQNSYEQYF

D gene: TRBD1
J gene: TRBJ2-7
clone size: -
V gene: TRBV2
CDR3 DNA: TGTGCCAGCAGTGAAGCTCCGTGGGGGACAGGGGGTATCGAGCAGTACTTC
CDR3 protein: CASSEAPWGTGGIEQYF

D gene: -
J gene: TRBJ1-1
clone size: -
V gene: TRBV5-5
CDR3 DNA: TGTGCCAGCAGCTTAGGAGGTGGAGTGGCTGAAGCTTTCTTT
CDR3 protein: CASSLGGGVAEAFF

D gene: -
J gene: TRBJ1-2
clone size: -
V gene: TRBV9
CDR3 DNA: TGTGCCAGCAGCCACTCCTCGGGAGGTGGCTATGGCTACACCTTC
CDR3 protein: CASSHSSGGGYGYTF

D gene: TRBD1
J gene: TRBJ1-5
clone size: -
V gene: TRBV6-5
CDR3 DNA: TGTGCCAGCAGAAGCCGGGACAGCCTCAATCAGCCCCAGCATTTT
CDR3 protein: CASRSRDSLNQPQHF

D gene: TRBD1
J gene: TRBJ2-5
clone size: -
V gene: TRBV7-6
CDR3 DNA: TGTGCCAGCAGCGCGAGACAGGGGGTTGGAGAGACCCAGTACTTC
CDR3 protein: CASSARQGVGETQYF

D gene: -
J gene: TRBJ1-2
clone size: -
V gene: TRBV9
CDR3 DNA: TGTGCCAGCAGCGTAGGCAAGGACAGCACCTATGGCTACACCTTC
CDR3 protein: CASSVGKDSTYGYTF

D gene: TRBD1
J gene: TRBJ1-2
clone size: -
V gene: TRBV7-8
CDR3 DNA: TGTGCCAGCAGCCTTGGACAGGAGTATGGCTACACCTTC
CDR3 protein: CASSLGQEYGYTF

D gene: -
J gene: TRBJ2-7
clone size: -
V gene: TRBV11-1
CDR3 DNA: TGTGCCAGCAGCTTAGCGGCAGGGCCCCGTAGCCCCTACGAGCAGTACTTC
CDR3 protein: CASSLAAGPRSPYEQYF

D gene: TRBD1
J gene: TRBJ1-2
clone size: -
V gene: TRBV9
CDR3 DNA: TGTGCCAGCAGCCCGGGACAGGGGGGCTACACCTTC
CDR3 protein: CASSPGQGGYTF

D gene: -
J gene: TRBJ2-1
clone size: -
V gene: TRBV29-1
CDR3 DNA: TGCAGCGTTGAACCCTCCTCCTACAATGAGCAGTTCTTC
CDR3 protein: CSVEPSSYNEQFF

D gene: -
J gene: TRBJ1-1
clone size: -
V gene: TRBV30
CDR3 DNA: TGTGCCTGGAGTGTGGCAGGGGCTTACACTGAAGCTTTCTTT
CDR3 protein: CAWSVAGAYTEAFF

D gene: -
J gene: TRBJ2-2
clone size: -
V gene: TRBV10-3
CDR3 DNA: TGTGCCATCAGTAAAAATGGGCTCACCGGGGAGCTGTTTTTT
CDR3 protein: CAISKNGLTGELFF

D gene: -
J gene: TRBJ1-1
clone size: -
V gene: TRBV7-9
CDR3 DNA: TGTGCCAGCAGCCCCGTGGGGGGGGCAAGGACTGAAGCTTTCTTT
CDR3 protein: CASSPVGGARTEAFF

D gene: -
J gene: TRBJ2-5
clone size: -
V gene: TRBV7-2
CDR3 DNA: TGTGCCAGCAGCTCCCCGACAGGTTGGGAGACCCAGTACTTC
CDR3 protein: CASSSPTGWETQYF

D gene: TRBD1
J gene: TRBJ1-2
clone size: many
V gene: TRBV4-3
CDR3 DNA: TGCGCCAGCAGCCAAGATCACAGGGGCGATGGGGTAACTGGCTACACCTTC
CDR3 protein: CASSQDHRGDGVTGYTF

D gene: TRBD1
J gene: TRBJ1-2
clone size: -
V gene: TRBV27
CDR3 DNA: TGTGCCAGCAGTTTGCGGACAGGGAACTATGGCTACACCTTC
CDR3 protein: CASSLRTGNYGYTF

D gene: -
J gene: TRBJ2-1
clone size: -
V gene: TRBV30
CDR3 DNA: TGTGCCTGGAGGAGGTACAATGAGCAGTTCTTC
CDR3 protein: CAWRRYNEQFF

D gene: -
J gene: TRBJ2-7
clone size: -
V gene: TRBV7-2
CDR3 DNA: TGTGCCAGCAGCACCCAGGAGGGGTTTAGTATTTCCTACGAGCAGTACTTC
CDR3 protein: CASSTQEGFSISYEQYF

D gene: TRBD1
J gene: TRBJ1-2
clone size: -
V gene: TRBV2
CDR3 DNA: TGTGCCAGCAGTGAAATTAGGGACAGTCGTCGGGGCTACACCTTC
CDR3 protein: CASSEIRDSRRGYTF

D gene: TRBD1
J gene: TRBJ2-3
clone size: -
V gene: TRBV19
CDR3 DNA: TGTGCCAGTAGTAGGGGACAGGGGGCAAGAAATACGCAGTATTTT
CDR3 protein: CASSRGQGARNTQYF

D gene: -
J gene: TRBJ1-2
clone size: -
V gene: TRBV7-2
CDR3 DNA: TGTGCCAGCACGCAGGGGACCTCTAACTATGGCTACACCTTC
CDR3 protein: CASTQGTSNYGYTF

D gene: -
J gene: TRBJ2-5
clone size: -
V gene: TRBV30
CDR3 DNA: TGTGCCTGGAATACGGGTGAGGAGACCCAGTACTTC
CDR3 protein: CAWNTGEETQYF

D gene: -
J gene: TRBJ1-3
clone size: -
V gene: TRBV19
CDR3 DNA: TGTGCCAGTAGTATCCTGCCAGGGGCATCCTCTGGAAACACCATATATTTT
CDR3 protein: CASSILPGASSGNTIYF

D gene: -
J gene: TRBJ1-1
clone size: once
V gene: TRBV6-5
CDR3 DNA: TGTGCCAGCAGTTATCCCGGGAGGGGGATTGAAGCTTTCTTT
CDR3 protein: CASSYPGRGIEAFF

D gene: TRBD2
J gene: TRBJ2-7
clone size: few
V gene: TRBV7-2
CDR3 DNA: TGTGCCAGCAGCTTAGCCCTAGCGGGAGGGTGGGAGCAGTACTTC
CDR3 protein: CASSLALAGGWEQYF

D gene: TRBD2
J gene: TRBJ2-1
clone size: -
V gene: TRBV7-3
CDR3 DNA: TGTGCCAGCAGGCGGGGCGGGGGAAACTACAATGAGCAGTTCTTC
CDR3 protein: CASRRGGGNYNEQFF

D gene: TRBD1
J gene: TRBJ1-4
clone size: -
V gene: TRBV7-2
CDR3 DNA: TGTGCCAGCAGCCCGGACAGGGCGAGAGGTGAAAAACTGTTTTTT
CDR3 protein: CASSPDRARGEKLFF

D gene: -
J gene: TRBJ1-4
clone size: -
V gene: TRBV19
CDR3 DNA: TGTGCCAGTAGCCTACGCAGGGTTGGTGAAAAACTGTTTTTT
CDR3 protein: CASSLRRVGEKLFF

D gene: TRBD1
J gene: TRBJ1-2
clone size: -
V gene: TRBV4-2
CDR3 DNA: TGTGCCAGCAGCCAAGGGACAGGGGGTTTCAACTATGGCTACACCTTC
CDR3 protein: CASSQGTGGFNYGYTF

D gene: -
J gene: TRBJ2-3
clone size: -
V gene: TRBV27
CDR3 DNA: TGTGCCAGCCTAGGCCGGTCCACAGATACGCAGTATTTT
CDR3 protein: CASLGRSTDTQYF

D gene: TRBD2
J gene: TRBJ2-5
clone size: -
V gene: TRBV10-3
CDR3 DNA: TGTGCCATAGGGACTAGCGGGAGGAGGACCCAGTACTTC
CDR3 protein: CAIGTSGRRTQYF

D gene: -
J gene: TRBJ2-2
clone size: -
V gene: TRBV29-1
CDR3 DNA: TGCAGCGTTGTGGGGCGGGACGGAGTGAACACCGGGGAGCTGTTTTTT
CDR3 protein: CSVVGRDGVNTGELFF

D gene: TRBD2
J gene: TRBJ2-2
clone size: -
V gene: TRBV2
CDR3 DNA: TGTGCCAGCAGCGGAGGACTAGCGACGAACACCGGGGAGCTGTTTTTT
CDR3 protein: CASSGGLATNTGELFF

D gene: -
J gene: TRBJ2-7
clone size: -
V gene: TRBV7-9
CDR3 DNA: TGTGCCAGCACCTACCTCTCGAGCTCCTACGAGCAGTACTTC
CDR3 protein: CASTYLSSSYEQYF

D gene: TRBD2
J gene: TRBJ2-3
clone size: -
V gene: TRBV11-2
CDR3 DNA: TGTGCCAGCAGCATTCCTAGCGGGGGGGGGCATACGCAGTATTTT
CDR3 protein: CASSIPSGGGHTQYF

D gene: TRBD2
J gene: TRBJ2-2
clone size: -
V gene: TRBV4-3
CDR3 DNA: TGCGCCAGCAGCCAGGTAGCGGGAGTTAACACCGGGGAGCTGTTTTTT
CDR3 protein: CASSQVAGVNTGELFF

D gene: TRBD1
J gene: TRBJ1-5
clone size: few
V gene: TRBV4-2
CDR3 DNA: TGTGCCAGCAGCCGCTCCGGGACAGAGAATCAGCCCCAGCATTTT
CDR3 protein: CASSRSGTENQPQHF

D gene: TRBD2
J gene: TRBJ2-7
clone size: once
V gene: TRBV5-1
CDR3 DNA: TGCGCCAGCAGCTCTGGGACTAGCGGGGACGTGCAGTACTTC
CDR3 protein: CASSSGTSGDVQYF

D gene: -
J gene: TRBJ2-2
clone size: -
V gene: TRBV9
CDR3 DNA: TGTGCCAGCAGCGTAGGGGCGGGGAACACCGGGGAGCTGTTTTTT
CDR3 protein: CASSVGAGNTGELFF

D gene: -
J gene: TRBJ1-1
clone size: few
V gene: TRBV27
CDR3 DNA: TGTGCCAGCAGTTTACAGGATAACACTGAAGCTTTCTTT
CDR3 protein: CASSLQDNTEAFF

D gene: TRBD2
J gene: TRBJ2-5
clone size: once
V gene: TRBV7-9
CDR3 DNA: TGTGCCAGCAGCTCCCGGACTAGCGGGGGGCCGGGGGAGACCCAGTACTTC
CDR3 protein: CASSSRTSGGPGETQYF

D gene: TRBD1
J gene: TRBJ1-1
clone size: few
V gene: TRBV5-4
CDR3 DNA: TGTGCCAGTGCCCCGCGGGAGGGGGCCACTGAAGCTTTCTTT
CDR3 protein: CASAPREGATEAFF

D gene: TRBD1
J gene: TRBJ1-1
clone size: -
V gene: TRBV5-6
CDR3 DNA: TGTGCCAGCAGCCCTGACAGGGACCCTGAAGCTTTCTTT
CDR3 protein: CASSPDRDPEAFF

D gene: TRBD1
J gene: TRBJ1-5
clone size: -
V gene: TRBV2
CDR3 DNA: TGTGCCAGACGGGGAGAGGGGACAGGGGTGGGTCAGCCCCAGCATTTT
CDR3 protein: CARRGEGTGVGQPQHF

D gene: TRBD2
J gene: TRBJ2-7
clone size: -
V gene: TRBV5-4
CDR3 DNA: TGTGCCAGCAGCCCTAGCGGGAGCTACGAGCAGTACTTC
CDR3 protein: CASSPSGSYEQYF

D gene: -
J gene: TRBJ2-1
clone size: -
V gene: TRBV19
CDR3 DNA: TGTGCCAGTAGTACCAACAGGGAATTGGGCAATGAGCAGTTCTTC
CDR3 protein: CASSTNRELGNEQFF

D gene: TRBD2
J gene: TRBJ2-7
clone size: few
V gene: TRBV5-8
CDR3 DNA: TGTGCCAGCAGCTTGGTTTCAGGAGCGGGAGTCTACGAGCAGTACTTC
CDR3 protein: CASSLVSGAGVYEQYF

D gene: -
J gene: TRBJ2-1
clone size: -
V gene: TRBV19
CDR3 DNA: TGTGCCAGTAGTACCCTTCGAACTGGTTACAATGAGCAGTTCTTC
CDR3 protein: CASSTLRTGYNEQFF

D gene: TRBD2
J gene: TRBJ2-7
clone size: -
V gene: TRBV18
CDR3 DNA: TGTGCCAGCTCACCGGGCGGCACTAGCGGGGGGTCCTACGAGCAGTACTTC
CDR3 protein: CASSPGGTSGGSYEQYF